This entry concerns a single T cell receptor beta chain. Its antigen is undetermined. The sample originates from a study of CD4 T cells in relation to SARS-CoV-2 and coronaviruses. The study, taken as a whole, reports: Memory recall responses, not primary responses primed in culture, are what the assay detects.

Germline V gene data show CDR1 as MDHEN and CDR2 as SYDVKM. The CDR3 covers 13 residues. V lost 4 bases and J 5 bases, leaving 11 bases between the germline ends. Before the COVID-19 pandemic, during about 2010-2018, CD4+ T cells were taken from unexposed donors. Uncultured naive and memory CD4+ T cells supplied DNA for deep TCR-beta sequencing. Generated by immunoSEQ multiplex PCR, the TCRdb table keeps only in-frame clones and is missing some. The sample contains under 70,000 clones, 86% of which appear only once. The sample consisted of memory CD4+ T cells from PBMCs. The receptor was derived from a human donor in good health. The J gene is TRBJ1-2, the V gene TRBV28; D is ambiguous. CDR3 sequence reads: CASSSVNEYGYTF. The DNA for the CDR3 is TGTGCCAGCAGTTCAGTCAACGAGTATGGCTACACCTTC.